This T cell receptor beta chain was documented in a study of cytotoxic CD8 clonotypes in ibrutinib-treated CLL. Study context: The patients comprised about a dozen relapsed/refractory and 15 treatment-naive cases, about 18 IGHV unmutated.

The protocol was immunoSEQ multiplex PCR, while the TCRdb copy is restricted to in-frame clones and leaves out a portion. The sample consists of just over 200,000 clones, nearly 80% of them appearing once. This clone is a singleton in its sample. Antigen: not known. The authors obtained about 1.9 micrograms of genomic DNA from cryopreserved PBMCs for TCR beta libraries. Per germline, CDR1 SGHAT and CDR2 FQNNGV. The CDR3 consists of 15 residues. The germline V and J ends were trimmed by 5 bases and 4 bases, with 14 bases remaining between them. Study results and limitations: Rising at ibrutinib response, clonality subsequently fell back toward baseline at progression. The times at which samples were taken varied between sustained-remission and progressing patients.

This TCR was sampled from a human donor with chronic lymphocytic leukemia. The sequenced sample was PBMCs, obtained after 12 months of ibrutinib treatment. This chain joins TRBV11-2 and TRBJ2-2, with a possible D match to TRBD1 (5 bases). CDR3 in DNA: TGTGCCAGCAGCCCCCCAGGGTTTCGCACCGGGGAGCTGTTTTTT. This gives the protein CASSPPGFRTGELFF.